The clone carrying this T cell receptor (beta chain) was found many times. Per germline, CDR1 MDHEN and CDR2 SYDVKM. This CDR3 is built from 18 residues. Trimming took off 2 bases at V and 6 bases at J, with 25 bases between the two ends. The data stem from a study of regulatory T cells in long-lasting Graves disease. Time point here: newly diagnosed GD, antithyroid drugs for less than 3 months. Following extraction of RNA from PBMCs, that RNA was used to make the TCR library. To make TCR beta libraries, researchers used iRepertoire HTBI primers and Arm-PCR of CDR3 regions. Using its own MiXCR run on the multiplex PCR reads, TCRdb lists one record per CDR3 protein. The table includes hundreds of thousands of distinct CDR3 sequences, approximately 16% detected once. The data also belong to a second study, concerning T cells in Graves' hyperthyroidism and ophthalmopathy.

This chain connects TRBV28 to TRBJ2-5, with a tentative D call TRBD2 (7 bases). The sequencing here drew on peripheral blood mononuclear cells (PBMCs), taken at new diagnosis, from a patient treated with antithyroid drugs. The origin of this receptor is a woman aged 40 to 50 with Graves disease. CDR3 coding DNA: TGTGCCAGCAGTTTAGGCGGGGGCGCGAGTGGTATGGTTCAGACCCAGTACTTC. It translates to CASSLGGGASGMVQTQYF.